Given below is one T cell receptor (beta chain) in context. Individuals aged roughly 18 to 95 years were recruited from about two dozen US areas. Participants had their cohort set by participant-reported clinical history. Someone with COVID-19 had been met by exposed participants within 2 weeks before study entry. This sample is part of a study of blood T cell repertoires in COVID-19. Study-level background: The study drew acute and convalescent COVID-19 samples from the United States, Italy and Spain.

This CDR3 spans 13 amino acids. Germline loops: CDR1 MGHDK, CDR2 SYGVNS. Trimming took off 4 bases at V and 8 bases at J, with 12 bases between the two ends. TCRdb's copy holds only in-frame clones and misses some; the assay was immunoSEQ multiplex PCR. The top ten clones hold 2.5% to 3.5% of a sample with roughly 250,000 clones, about 90% of them seen once. This chain joins TRBV25-1 and TRBJ1-3; D perhaps matches TRBD1 (5 bases). The sample was PBMCs or T cells enriched from blood (not recorded which). This clonotype was sampled from a middle-aged woman who had been exposed to COVID-19. CDR3 in DNA: TGTGCCAGCAGTGCCGGGGGATCTTACACCATATATTTT. Its protein product is CASSAGGSYTIYF.